This T cell receptor beta chain is from a study of Graves' ophthalmopathy and Graves' hyperthyroidism. Study-level background: The study drew peripheral blood at initial diagnosis, before any treatment.

Whole-study results and caveats: Blood shared most expanded thyroid clonotypes above 0.001 frequency.

RNA served as the template for amplifying TCR beta CDR3 regions. A first-round RT-PCR used HTBI primers, followed by a second-round multiplex PCR. TCRdb re-analysed the multiplex PCR reads in MiXCR, keeping a single row per CDR3 protein. The data hold 600,000 to 700,000 distinct CDR3 sequences, with roughly two fifths observed a single time. Germline V gene data show CDR1 as SGHTA and CDR2 as FQGNSA. The CDR3 runs 14 residues. The V and J ends lost 7 bases and 7 bases respectively, with 16 bases between them. As diagnostic evidence, clinical symptoms, serum thyroxine, TRAb, thyroid ultrasound and orbital computed tomography were relied upon. This clonotype was counted at least ten times. The antigen is unknown.

The rearrangement links TRBV7-2 to TRBJ2-2; the D gene is possibly TRBD1 (6 bases). This receptor was taken from an adult man with Graves' ophthalmopathy. The sequencing sample was made of peripheral blood. The CDR3 sequence is CASTLRTDGGELFF. The CDR3 nucleotides are TGTGCCAGCACCCTACGGACAGACGGCGGGGAGCTGTTTTTT.